This T cell receptor beta chain was obtained from a study of blood T cell repertoires in COVID-19. Study as a whole: From T cells, B-cell-depleted T cells, or PBMCs came the material, which was cDNA or gDNA.

Under the authors' procedure: Amplification with reference gene primers provided the estimates of nucleated cell counts. Only in-frame clones appear in the TCRdb table, and some are missing; sequencing was by immunoSEQ multiplex PCR. D and trimming come from the DNA, and the V and J calls and clone size come from that table. This table has about 87,000 clones, roughly nine tenths appearing once. Sequenced input: peripheral blood. The receptor was isolated from a woman aged 80 or over with active COVID-19.

CDR3 nucleotide sequence: TGTGCCAGCACCAAGGACGCCGGGGGCACCGGGGAGCTGTTTTTT. Translated, it gives CASTKDAGGTGELFF. The chain couples TRBV6-6 to TRBJ2-2, with D maybe TRBD2 (6 bases). The CDR3 totals 15 residues. With 7 bases removed from V and 4 bases from J, the gap between germline ends came to 16 bases. Per the germline V gene, CDR1 is MNHNY and CDR2 is SVGAGI (reference sequence).